This TCR beta chain was captured by sequencing in a study of cytomegalovirus exposure and HLA in healthy donors (dated by TCRdb to the late 2010s). Concerning the study at large: An earlier analysis of 587 of the donors reported around 280 Gb of sequence data and 95 million to 140 million unique TCR beta sequences obtained from 180 million or so T cells. An early release that covered about 600 HLA-typed donors contained about 290 gigabases of sequencing data and some 87 million unique TCR sequences. Of the 300 to 400 genotyped donors, around 81% fell in the genetic ancestry cluster associated with self-reported Caucasian donors. The study aimed to test whether signatures of past pathogen exposure could be identified by cataloging public T cell receptors. The study profiled the T cell repertoires of around 700 subjects by immunosequencing and related them to cytomegalovirus serostatus. A separate validation cohort of about 110 different subjects was used in addition to the approximately 700-subject first cohort. The study combined high-throughput TCR immunosequencing, statistical association of individual TCRs with disease status, and machine learning to predict cytomegalovirus infection status. To study patterns of TCR occurrence, a later analysis re-analyzed previously published TCR beta repertoires from 666 donors and added high-resolution HLA genotyping. In the later analysis, no new phenotypic data were used to find candidate immune exposures; instead, reliance was placed on TCR beta sequences and their occurrence across donors. To decide whether each TCR beta V gene segment behaved as functional or pseudogenic, an earlier analysis of some 570 of the donors relied on high-throughput TCR beta sequencing. Alongside the repertoire data, information on donor age, sex, ethnicity and CMV serostatus was compiled. A later genetic analysis took genome-wide SNP genotypes for about 65% of the 666 donors and used that subset as a discovery cohort. Every repertoire in the discovery cohort had been generated on one and the same sequencing platform. HLA typing included class I and class II loci at four-digit resolution. The number of typed donors differed by locus: about 629-630 for A, B, C, DRB1 and DQB1; some 500 for DQA1; over 600 for DPA1; and around 450 for DPB1. About 5 DR-DQ haplotypes were handled as single units for association and clustering, since linkage in the cohort was strong. On average, 235,054 unique TCR beta nucleotide sequences were sequenced per donor among some 430 genotyped donors of the cohort, with about 19% of those sequences being non-productive. Overall study outcomes, separate from this receptor: The authors suggested that the approach could potentially be extended to other disease states and immunological phenotypes. An earlier analysis of approximately 600 of the donors showed that most TCR beta V segments appeared in productive rearrangements either about 87% or about 30% of the time, which broadly matched IMGT annotations. A total of 150 to 200 TCR beta chains were listed by the study as associated with cytomegalovirus. A later analysis found that TCR association rates varied across HLA loci, with DRB1 alleles showing the most associated TCRs and HLA-C alleles the fewest. This cohort had only TCR beta chains sequenced, and the lack of alpha or paired-chain data limited which features could be detected. An association between a missense DCLRE1C variant and V-gene and J-gene trimming of TCR beta chains was found in a later genetic analysis and replicated in an independent cohort. Because HLA typing was missing for some donors at each locus, association tests included only the typed subset. Some IMGT-functional V segments, including TRBV6-2 and TRBV6-3, could not be distinguished by the 87-base-pair reads and were therefore excluded. The presence/absence analyses assumed that sequencing depth was roughly uniform across donors, and that assumption may not be true. Compared with equally common non-associated chains, HLA-associated TCR beta chains in a later analysis were more clonally expanded and had lower generation probabilities. A group of highly shared sequence variants was considered likely to be a technical artifact of the sequencing pipeline. In vitro tests confirmed that a few of the cytomegalovirus-associated TCR beta chains recognize cytomegalovirus antigens. Immune exposure information for the cohort was limited to CMV serostatus. Approximately 16 rarely observed V segments, including chromosome 9 orphons, were excluded from the earlier analysis of several hundred of the donors because counts were too low. Most TCR sequences were seen in very few donors, while some public TCRs were found in many individuals. Linkage disequilibrium might explain the correlated functional status among segregating V segments, but an unknown experimental factor could not be ruled out. A later analysis found that most CMV-associated TCR beta chains appeared HLA-restricted, with HLA associations seemingly driven largely by CMV exposure. A further reported finding was that TCR beta sequences accurately predicted the HLA-A and HLA-B alleles for most subjects in the first cohort. When HLA alleles, especially DR and DQ, strongly co-occurred, attributing TCR associations to individual alleles was difficult. The classifier was reported to diagnose cytomegalovirus status with high specificity and sensitivity in both the original cohort and the validation cohort. In a later analysis, several top co-occurrence clusters were reported to appear linked to parvovirus B19, influenza, CMV and Epstein-Barr virus. At a false discovery rate of 0.05, a later analysis linked roughly 17,000 TCR beta sequences to specific HLA alleles. Compared with the approximately 720-donor mean, donors in an Asian-associated ancestry cluster had fewer N-insertions in productive TCRs, according to a later genetic analysis.

This clone was counted between two and nine times. Its recognized antigen is unknown. No per-base quality is available; no much larger clone lies one base away. The cohort was made up of 666 healthy bone marrow donors. At the time of sampling, all cohort members were nominally healthy, though unrecorded immune exposures were likely present. The donor was CMV seronegative and was included in the group of several hundred seronegative cohort members. A peripheral blood sample was collected from each donor, and TCR beta sequencing was performed on peripheral blood mononuclear cells. Genomic DNA was extracted from the blood cell samples with the Qiagen DNeasy Blood Extraction Kit. Per the germline V gene (reference sequence), MNHEY is the CDR1 and SMNVEV is the CDR2. The CDR3 numbers 14 residues from cysteine through phenylalanine. Only CDR3 DNA is held: 42 bases, read in frame from base 1. V loses 5 bases at its end and J loses 4 bases; junction bases beyond the gene matches: 6.

To prepare the library, the immunoSEQ multiplex PCR assay was applied. The multiplex PCR relied on a mix of 60 forward primers for TCR Vbeta segments and 13 reverse primers for TCR Jbeta segments. The CDR3 region of rearranged TCR beta genes was amplified from genomic DNA by a multiplex PCR assay. The amplified TCR beta libraries were sequenced on the Illumina HiSeq System as 87-base-pair reads. In the paper's pipeline: In a later analysis, tens of millions of unique TCR beta chains were counted across the approximately 640 repertoires, and some 10 million of these chains were shared by at least two donors. To remove PCR and sequencing errors, raw reads were error-corrected and collapsed into unique sequences using a nearest-neighbor algorithm that merged closely related sequences. Alignment of CDR3 sequences to IMGT reference sequences was used to assign V, D and J gene segments. Each retained sequence needed at least a six-nucleotide match to both a V gene segment and a J gene segment. Rearrangements were called productive when the CDR3 lacked stop codons and stayed in frame with V and J; all others were non-productive. Following IMGT convention, CDR3 was defined as the stretch from the second conserved V-encoded cysteine up to the conserved J-encoded phenylalanine. In an earlier analysis of more than 550 of the donors, sequences lacking an unambiguous match to a single V gene segment were excluded. An earlier analysis of around 600 of the donors classified V segments as functional when productive rearrangements were above 56.7% and as segregating when the standard deviation between donors was above 5%. A statistical classification framework was built to diagnose cytomegalovirus status from the catalog of TCR beta chain sequences. V and J gene assignment, in a later analysis, came from comparing TCR nucleotide sequences with IMGT/GENE-DB human TR gene sequences. Using the TCRdist pipeline, a later analysis assigned CDR3 sequences along with most-parsimonious VDJ recombination scenarios. In a later analysis, every TCR beta chain was defined by the combination of its CDR3 amino acid sequence and its V-gene family, and reads without a unique V-gene family were dropped. In a later analysis, a few hundred highly shared, low-generation-probability nucleotide sequences were removed to address suspected cross-contamination and a sequencing artifact. A later analysis calculated a clonal expansion index for each public chain from normalized within-repertoire ranks of inferred template counts. In a later analysis, generation probabilities were computed using a VDJ recombination model fitted to out-of-frame rearrangements, and the results were checked against IGoR. A later analysis scored TCR-TCR, TCR-HLA and TCR-CMV co-occurrence with hypergeometric tests, applying a repertoire-size bias correction to TCR pairs. A later analysis estimated false discovery rates by permuting HLA or CMV assignments 20 times. A later analysis grouped co-occurring TCRs with DBSCAN, adding TCRdist sequence similarity when clustering within HLA-allele-positive subsets. Co-occurrence clustering excluded repertoires with fewer than 30,000 or more than 120,000 public chains, plus five with anomalous nucleotide sharing. As stored in TCRdb, this immuneACCESS dataset retains in-frame rearrangements with V and J assigned. A fraction of the clones does not appear; measured against another copy, unresolved V genes explain less than half of the discrepancy, and the remainder lacks a known reason. The D gene and trimming were derived from the DNA, and the V and J assignments and clone size from that table. The sample includes 100,000 to 150,000 clones, with approximately 78% observed a single time. Jointly, the top ten make up less than 4.5% of the sample.

What was sequenced was PBMCs. The sequence derives from a man aged 40-49 years in good health and CMV-seronegative. The sequence is built from TRBV27 and TRBJ1-2, and 8 junction bases match TRBD1. The DNA sequence is TGTGCCAGCAGTGCGGACAGGGTTACCTATGGCTACACCTTC. The resulting protein is CASSADRVTYGYTF.